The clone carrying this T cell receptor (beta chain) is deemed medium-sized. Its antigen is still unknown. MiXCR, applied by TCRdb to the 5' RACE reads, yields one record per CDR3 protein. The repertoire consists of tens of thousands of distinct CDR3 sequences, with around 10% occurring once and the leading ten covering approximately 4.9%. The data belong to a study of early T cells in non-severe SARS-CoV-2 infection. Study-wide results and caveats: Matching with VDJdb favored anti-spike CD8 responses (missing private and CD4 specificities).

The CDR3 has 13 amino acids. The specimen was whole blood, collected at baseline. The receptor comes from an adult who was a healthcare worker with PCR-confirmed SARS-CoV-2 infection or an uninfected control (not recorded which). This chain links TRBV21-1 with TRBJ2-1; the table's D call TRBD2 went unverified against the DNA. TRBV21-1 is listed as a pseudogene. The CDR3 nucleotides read TGTGCCAGCAGCACGGGCAGGACTAATGAGCAGTTCTTC. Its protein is CASSTGRTNEQFF.